Shown below are 17 T cell receptor beta chains from a single sample sequenced in a study of CD8 T cells in ankylosing spondylitis. MiXCR, run by TCRdb on the 5' RACE reads, gives a single entry per CDR3 protein. The sample yields about 130,000 distinct CDR3 sequences, around 9% seen once. Source material: blood, either unsorted or a sorted T cell fraction (not recorded which). The source of these receptors is a male donor with ankylosing spondylitis or in good health (not recorded which).

The chain combines TRBV12-3 or TRBV12-4 with TRBJ2-3; D is possibly TRBD2 (6 bases). This CDR3 has 14 amino acids. Trimming removed 8 bases at V and 0 bases at J, with 12 bases between. CDR3 in amino acids: CASREKTSTDTQYF. Here the CDR3 DNA reads TGTGCCAGCCGGGAGAAAACTAGCACAGATACGCAGTATTTT.

This clonotype was detected a few times. The chain joins TRBV4-2 to TRBJ2-1; D is undetermined. There are 17 residues in the CDR3. Deletions cut 0 bases from V and 5 bases from J, with 17 bases between. CDR1 is LGHNA and CDR2 is YNFKEQ in the germline V gene. The CDR3 DNA sequence: TGTGCCAGCAGCCAAGATTTGACGGCTAACTTTGACAATGAGCAGTTCTTC. It translates to CASSQDLTANFDNEQFF.

This clonotype came up many times. The V gene is TRBV10-2, the J gene TRBJ2-7, with D possibly being TRBD1 or TRBD2 (5 bases each). The germline CDR1 and CDR2 sequences are WSHSY and SAAADI. CDR3 length: 15 amino acids. Trimming pared 8 bases from V and 6 bases from J, leaving 23 bases between. The CDR3 region is CASSLLGVSLGEQYF. CDR3 DNA sequence: TGCGCCAGCTCGTTGTTGGGGGTTTCTCTTGGCGAGCAGTACTTC.

This clonotype was seen ten or more times. CDR3 amino acids: CSVETESYTF. The CDR3 DNA is TGCAGCGTGGAAACAGAAAGCTACACCTTC. J is TRBJ1-2 and V is TRBV29-1, with D hard to call. Germline V gene data show CDR1 as SQVTM and CDR2 as ANQGSEA. V lost 6 bases, J lost 9 bases, and 11 bases lay in between. This CDR3 is built from 10 residues.

Concerning this clonotype itself: Mismatch with germline at one junction end may stem from a read error. The chain has TRBV12-3 or TRBV12-4 and TRBJ2-2, with a tentative D call TRBD2 (5 bases). CDR3 size: 14 residues. CDR3 DNA sequence: TGTGCCAGCAGTTTCGGGGTTATCACCGGGCAGCTGTTTTTT. Its protein product is CASSFGVITGQLFF.

This clonotype was recorded many times. The CDR3 region is CATHFTDTQYF. The CDR3 coding sequence is TGTGCCACACACTTCACAGATACGCAGTATTTT. The V call is TRBV12-3 or TRBV12-4, the J call TRBJ2-3; no firm D call. The V end lost 10 bases, the J end lost 2 bases, and 7 bases lay between the germline ends. The CDR3 consists of 11 residues.

J is TRBJ2-7 and V is TRBV21-1; the D segment call TRBD1 is taken from the table without a DNA check. TRBV21-1 is a documented pseudogene. The CDR3 covers 15 residues. CDR3 nucleotides: TGTGCCAGCAGCAAAGAAAAGGCCGGGGTTCCGGAGCAGTACTTC. This codes for CASSKEKAGVPEQYF.

This sequence joins TRBV20-1 and TRBJ1-4; 7 bases fit TRBD1. This CDR3 comprises 15 residues. The germline V gene encodes CDR1 DFQATT and CDR2 SNEGSKA (reference sequence). The junction had 10 bases not matched to a gene; V was cut back by 2 bases and J by 7 bases. The CDR3 loop is CSARRIGQEAEKLFF. Here the CDR3 DNA reads TGCAGTGCTAGACGAATCGGACAGGAGGCTGAAAAACTGTTTTTT.

The chain recombines TRBV28 with TRBJ1-1, with D possibly TRBD1 on 6 matching bases. Per the germline V gene, CDR1 is MDHEN and CDR2 is SYDVKM. This CDR3 comprises 15 residues. Trimming shortened V by 7 bases and J by 2 bases, and 17 bases separated the two germline ends. In DNA form, the CDR3 reads TGTGCCAGCACCCCAAGCGGGACACTAAACACTGAAGCTTTCTTT. This encodes CASTPSGTLNTEAFF.

Many counts were recorded for this clonotype. CDR3 sequence: CASSLTGGRSDIQYF. As DNA, the CDR3 is TGTGCCAGCAGCTTGACAGGGGGCAGATCAGACATTCAGTACTTC. The chain employs TRBV7-2 and TRBJ2-4, with 10 nucleotides matching TRBD1. Germline trimming cut 3 bases from V and 8 bases from J; bases unmatched to any gene: 7. The germline V gene has CDR1 SGHTA and CDR2 FQGNSA. This CDR3 region has 15 residues.

This clonotype occurred many times. This chain joins TRBV20-1 and TRBJ2-1; D is unresolved. From germline, CDR1 is DFQATT and CDR2 SNEGSKA (reference sequence). The CDR3 is made up of 14 amino acids. The V end was cut by 0 bases, the J end by 9 bases, with 15 bases between. The CDR3 sequence is CSARDPADRGEQFF. For the CDR3, the DNA is TGCAGTGCTAGAGATCCGGCAGATAGAGGTGAGCAGTTCTTC.

This clonotype was counted only a few times. The V gene is TRBV20-1, the J gene TRBJ2-1; no firm D call. The V end lost 0 bases, the J end lost 7 bases, and 22 bases lay between the germline ends. Per germline, CDR1 DFQATT and CDR2 SNEGSKA (reference sequence). CDR3 length equals 17 residues. The CDR3 here is CSARDPDSPFTGNEQFF. As DNA, the CDR3 is TGCAGTGCTAGAGATCCTGACTCACCCTTCACCGGTAATGAGCAGTTCTTC.

This clonotype was observed many times. This chain uses TRBV24-1 with TRBJ2-1; perhaps TRBD1 as D (5 bases). Germline assignment: CDR1 KGHDR and CDR2 SFDVKD. Deletions cut 8 bases from V and 4 bases from J, with 8 bases between. This CDR3 spans 12 amino acids. The DNA for the CDR3 is TGTGCCACCAAAGGGGCGTACAATGAGCAGTTCTTC. This gives the protein CATKGAYNEQFF.

This clonotype was counted only a few times. CDR3 in DNA: TGCGCCAGCAGCGCAGCTAGCGGGGGCCCCGATACGCAGTATTTT. Amino acid sequence: CASSAASGGPDTQYF. The chain recombines TRBV5-1 with TRBJ2-3; 10 nucleotides align to TRBD2. This CDR3 is built from 15 residues. The trim removed 4 bases at V and 6 bases at J, leaving 8 bases unmatched. Germline V gene lookup returns CDR1 SGHRS and CDR2 YFSETQ. The full variable domain, with the rest looked up from reference TRBV5-1 and TRBJ2-3, is KAGVTQTPRYLIKTRGQQVTLSCSPISGHRSVSWYQQTPGQGLQFLFEYFSETQRNKGNFPGRFSGRQFSNSRSEMNVSTLELGDSALYLCASSAASGGPDTQYFGPGTRLTVL.

This clonotype was recorded at least ten times. The V call is TRBV12-3 or TRBV12-4, the J call TRBJ2-7; 7 nucleotides match TRBD1. Trimming took 9 bases from V and 3 from J; bases not matched to a gene: 8. The CDR3 is 13 amino acids. The CDR3 sequence is CASRPGQSYEQYF. The CDR3 nucleotides are TGTGCCAGTCGGCCGGGACAGAGCTACGAGCAGTACTTC.

At least ten counts were recorded for this clonotype. V gene TRBV28 combines with J gene TRBJ2-1, with D possibly matching TRBD1 (5 bases). Per the germline V gene, CDR1 is MDHEN and CDR2 is SYDVKM. The CDR3 extends over 14 amino acids. V lost 6 bases to trimming and J lost 4 bases, with 13 bases between them. CDR3 amino acids: CASRKQGTYNEQFF. CDR3 DNA: TGTGCCAGCAGGAAGCAGGGTACATACAATGAGCAGTTCTTC.

This clonotype has ten or more counts. The chain employs TRBV4-3 and TRBJ2-3; the match to TRBD2 covers 8 bases. The length of the CDR3 is 15 residues. Germline CDR1 reads LGHNA; CDR2 reads YSLEER. J gave up 0 bases and V 5 bases, and 4 bases lay outside the gene matches. The chain's CDR3 is CASSSGGASTDTQYF. The CDR3 DNA sequence: TGCGCCAGCAGCTCCGGGGGGGCTAGCACAGATACGCAGTATTTT.